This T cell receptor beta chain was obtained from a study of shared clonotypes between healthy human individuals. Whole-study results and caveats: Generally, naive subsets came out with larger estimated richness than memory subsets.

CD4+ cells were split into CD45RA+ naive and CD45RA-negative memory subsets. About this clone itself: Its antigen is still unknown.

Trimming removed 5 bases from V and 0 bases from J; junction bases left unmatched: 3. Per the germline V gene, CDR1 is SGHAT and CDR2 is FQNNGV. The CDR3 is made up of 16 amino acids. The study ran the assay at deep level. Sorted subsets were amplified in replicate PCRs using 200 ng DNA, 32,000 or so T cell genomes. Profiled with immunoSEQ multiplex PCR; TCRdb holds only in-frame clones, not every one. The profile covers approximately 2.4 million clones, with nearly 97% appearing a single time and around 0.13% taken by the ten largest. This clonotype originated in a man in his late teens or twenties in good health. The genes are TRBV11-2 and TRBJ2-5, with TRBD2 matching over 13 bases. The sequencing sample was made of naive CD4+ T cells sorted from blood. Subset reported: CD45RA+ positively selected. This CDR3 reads CASSRLAGGYQETQYF. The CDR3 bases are TGTGCCAGCAGCCGACTAGCGGGGGGTTACCAAGAGACCCAGTACTTC.